These 15 T cell receptor beta chains were all obtained from the same sample, sequenced in a study of T-cell memory formation after mild COVID-19. Each CDR3 protein gets one entry after TCRdb re-called the 5' RACE reads with MiXCR. Altogether hundreds of thousands of distinct CDR3 sequences are present, 15% to 20% being singletons, with the ten largest covering about 8.6%. The specimen was PBMCs or a T cell subset sorted from them (not recorded which). Every receptor here comes from an adult woman who had mild COVID-19 (a few samples of this study predate the infection). Cell type and time point are not known.

This clonotype was observed a handful of times. The chain carries TRBV29-1 and TRBJ1-4; 9 bases agree with TRBD1. The V gene end was trimmed by 7 bases and the J gene end by 6 bases; junction bases not matched to a gene: 6. The germline gives CDR1 SQVTM, CDR2 ANQGSEA. The CDR3 runs to 13 residues. CDR3 sequence reads: CSAMTGGDEKLFF. The CDR3 coding sequence is TGCAGCGCCATGACAGGGGGAGATGAAAAACTGTTTTTT.

This clonotype was detected a few times. The chain links TRBV10-3 to TRBJ2-3, with 8 bases matching TRBD1. CDR1 and CDR2 from the germline V gene are ENHRY and SYGVKD. J lost 0 bases, V lost 6 bases, and 5 bases had no gene match. The CDR3 is 15 amino acids. Here the CDR3 DNA reads TGTGCCATCAGGGGGACAGGACGGAGCACAGATACGCAGTATTTT. Translated: CAIRGTGRSTDTQYF.

The gene calls are TRBV12-3 or TRBV12-4 and TRBJ2-6; no clear D gene. There are 15 residues in the CDR3. V was cut by 6 bases and J by 1 base, with 10 bases left in between. The CDR3 protein is CASSSGRSGANVLTF. For the CDR3, the DNA is TGTGCCAGCAGCTCCGGACGTTCTGGGGCCAACGTCCTGACTTTC.

The chain combines TRBV24-1 with TRBJ2-1; 7 nucleotides line up with TRBD2. Per the germline V gene, CDR1 is KGHDR and CDR2 is SFDVKD. The CDR3 length is 12 residues. V trimming: 7 bases; J trimming: 7 bases; junction bases outside the gene matches: 3. The CDR3 reads CATRGTNNEQFF. CDR3 bases: TGTGCCACCAGGGGGACTAATAATGAGCAGTTCTTC.

In its sample, this clonotype was seen a few times. The rearrangement joins TRBV20-1 to TRBJ1-2; 12 positions match TRBD1. This CDR3 region has 18 residues. Trimming cost V 0 bases and J 8 bases; bases outside gene matches: 16. The V gene's germline CDR1 is DFQATT and CDR2 SNEGSKA (reference sequence). The chain's CDR3 is CSAREVGDRGRRGGGYTF. CDR3 sequence (DNA): TGCAGTGCTAGAGAGGTGGGGGACAGGGGGCGAAGAGGAGGCGGCTACACCTTC.

The sample holds a few counts of this clonotype. This chain uses TRBV6-5 with TRBJ2-2, with 10 bases that match TRBD2. The ends lost 7 bases at V and 5 bases at J; junction bases unmatched: 13. From germline, CDR1 is MNHEY and CDR2 SVGAGI. The CDR3 length is 17 residues. CDR3 sequence: CASISGTSVPGTGELFF. The CDR3 DNA reads TGTGCCAGCATCTCCGGGACTAGCGTTCCCGGGACCGGGGAGCTGTTTTTT.

The J gene is TRBJ1-5, the V gene TRBV5-1; 8 positions agree with TRBD1. The CDR3 consists of 16 residues. Per the germline V gene, CDR1 is SGHRS and CDR2 is YFSETQ. V gave up 0 bases and J gave up 4 bases; unmatched junction bases: 6. CDR3 in amino acids: CASSLGGQAGNQPQHF. Here the CDR3 DNA reads TGCGCCAGCAGCTTGGGGGGACAGGCTGGTAATCAGCCCCAGCATTTT.

This clonotype showed up many times. This sequence joins TRBV30 and TRBJ2-1; a weak D match, TRBD1 (5 bases). This CDR3 contains 12 residues. The ends were cut back, 2 bases at V and 4 bases at J, with 6 bases in the middle. Germline loops: CDR1 GTSNPN, CDR2 SVGIG (reference sequence). In DNA, the CDR3 is TGTGCCTGGAGTAGGGGTTACAATGAGCAGTTCTTC. This sequence encodes CAWSRGYNEQFF. The whole variable domain, remainder taken from reference TRBV30 and TRBJ2-1, is SQTIHQWPATLVQPVGSPLSLECTVEGTSNPNLYWYRQAAGRGLQLLFYSVGIGQISSEVPQNLSASRPQDRQFILSSKKLLLSDSGFYLCAWSRGYNEQFFGPGTRLTVL.

In this sample, this clonotype turned up a few times. The chain couples TRBV10-3 to TRBJ2-1; 10 nucleotides agree with TRBD2. Trimming removed 3 bases from V and 8 bases from J; junction bases left unmatched: 25. The CDR3 is made up of 21 amino acids. Looked up from germline, CDR1 is ENHRY and CDR2 is SYGVKD. CDR3 nucleotides: TGTGCCATCAGTGATTATTTGGGAACTAGCGGGATCAACGTAGGGGGCGATGAGCAGTTCTTC. Protein: CAISDYLGTSGINVGGDEQFF.

This rearrangement joins TRBV4-2 to TRBJ1-1, with D maybe TRBD1 (5 bases). Germline values: CDR1 LGHNA, CDR2 YNFKEQ. The CDR3 has 17 residues. The V gene lost 8 bases and the J gene lost 0 bases, with 22 bases spanning the gap. CDR3 in DNA: TGTGCCAGCCGGAACCGGGACCGAGAACCGATGAACACTGAAGCTTTCTTT. Translated: CASRNRDREPMNTEAFF.

V gene TRBV2 combines with J gene TRBJ1-2, with TRBD1 identical over 8 bases. The CDR3 is 15 amino acids. CDR1 is SNHLY and CDR2 is FYNNEI in the germline V gene. V lost 6 bases, J lost 4 bases, and 10 bases stayed unmatched. CDR3 sequence reads: CASRPWTGFAYGYTF. CDR3 DNA: TGTGCCAGCAGGCCTTGGACAGGGTTTGCCTATGGCTACACCTTC. Full variable domain (remainder filled in from reference TRBV2 and TRBJ1-2): EPEVTQTPSHQVTQMGQEVILRCVPISNHLYFYWYRQILGQKVEFLVSFYNNEISEKSEIFDDQFSVERPDGSNFTLKIRSTKLEDSAMYFCASRPWTGFAYGYTFGSGTRLTVV.

The rearrangement uses TRBV7-6 and TRBJ2-2; 12 bases agree with TRBD2. The CDR3 is 18 amino acids. Per germline, CDR1 SGHVS and CDR2 FNYEAQ. The J segment lost 4 bases and the V segment lost 4 bases, leaving 10 bases of the junction unmatched. The CDR3 spells CASSSVPLAGGTTGELFF. The CDR3 bases are TGTGCCAGCAGCTCCGTACCTCTAGCGGGGGGGACCACCGGGGAGCTGTTTTTT.

This clonotype was counted at least ten times. The chain couples TRBV20-1 to TRBJ2-3; 11 bases align to TRBD2. Trimming cost V 6 bases and J 6 bases; bases outside gene matches: 5. Germline V gives CDR1 DFQATT, CDR2 SNEGSKA (reference sequence). The CDR3 sequence is 13 residues long. The CDR3 loop is CSAPASGRDTQYF. CDR3 DNA: TGCAGTGCCCCGGCTAGCGGGAGGGATACGCAGTATTTT.

The rearrangement uses TRBV6-2 or TRBV6-3 and TRBJ1-6; no clear D. The V gene's germline CDR1 is MNHEY and CDR2 SVGEGT. The CDR3 length is 17 residues. V shed 3 bases and J shed 0 bases, with 12 bases lying between them. The DNA of the CDR3 is TGTGCCAGCAGTTATGAGAAATCCGGCTCCTATAATTCACCCCTCCACTTT. Residues: CASSYEKSGSYNSPLHF.

There are a few counts of this clonotype. J is TRBJ1-2 and V is TRBV3-1, with 7 nucleotides matching TRBD1. Germline values: CDR1 LGHDT, CDR2 YNNKEL (reference sequence). The J segment lost 10 bases and the V segment lost 4 bases, leaving 9 bases of the junction unmatched. The CDR3 length is 13 residues. The CDR3 bases are TGTGCCAGCAGCCCAAGGACAGGTGCCGTCTACACCTTC. It is translated as CASSPRTGAVYTF.